Sequencing of this TCR beta chain was carried out in a study of T cells in women clearing cervical HPV infection. Across the study: Case blood drawn at lesion detection; control blood after infection cleared.

In the case of this clone: Sequencing ends 3 residues short of the CDR3 end; the germline J gene provides the rest.

Produced via immunoSEQ multiplex PCR; TCRdb's table is partial and in-frame only. This sample contains over 35,000 clones. From germline, CDR1 is KGHSH and CDR2 LQKENI. The CDR3 contains 12 residues. V was trimmed by 5 bases and J by 4 bases, leaving 9 bases between them. Sequenced sample: blood buffy coat. V and J are TRBV18 and TRBJ2-7; D is unresolved. This clonotype was sampled from a woman between 18 and 75 years old with a cervical HPV16 infection that either progressed to CIN3+ or cleared (not recorded which). The sequenced part of the CDR3 DNA is TGTGCCAGCTCATCGTCACTGTACGAG. It codes for CASSSSLYE. The entire CDR3 is CASSSSLYEQYF.